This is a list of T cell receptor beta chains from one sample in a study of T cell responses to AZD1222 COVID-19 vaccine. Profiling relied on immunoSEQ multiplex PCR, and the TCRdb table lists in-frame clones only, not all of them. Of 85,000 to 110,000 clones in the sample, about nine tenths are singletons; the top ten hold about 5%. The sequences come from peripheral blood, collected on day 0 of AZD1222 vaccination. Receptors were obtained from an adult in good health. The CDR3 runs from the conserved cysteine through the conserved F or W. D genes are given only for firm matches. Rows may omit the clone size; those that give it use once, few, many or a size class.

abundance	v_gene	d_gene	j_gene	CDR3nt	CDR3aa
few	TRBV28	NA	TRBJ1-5	TGTGCCAGCAGTTTAAGACGGGGGGCTGATCAGCCCCAGCATTTT	CASSLRRGADQPQHF
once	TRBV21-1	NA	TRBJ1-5	TGTGCCAGCAGCAAAGTGGGAGGGCCCGCCATAGTAAGCAATCAGCCCCAGCATTTT	CASSKVGGPAIVSNQPQHF
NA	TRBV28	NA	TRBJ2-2	TGTGCCAGCAGTACAGATTACCCTACCGGGGAGCTGTTTTTT	CASSTDYPTGELFF
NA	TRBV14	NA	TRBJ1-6	TGTGCCAGCAGCCCGACAGGACGGAGGTCACCCCTCCACTTT	CASSPTGRRSPLHF
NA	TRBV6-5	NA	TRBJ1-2	TGTGCCAGCAGTTATCGGGGGCAAAGGACTCAGGGCTACACCTTC	CASSYRGQRTQGYTF
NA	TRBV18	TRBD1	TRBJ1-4	TGTGCCAGCTCACCCCTTTCCTGGACAGGGGCTAAAGGTGAAAGTGAAAAACTGTTTTTT	CASSPLSWTGAKGESEKLFF
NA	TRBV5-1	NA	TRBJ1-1	TGCGCCAGCAGTTCCGAAGTCGGGGTCACTGAAGCTTTCTTT	CASSSEVGVTEAFF
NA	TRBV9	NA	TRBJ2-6	TGTGCCAGCAGCGTGGTGTCCTCCTCTGGGGCCAACGTCCTGACTTTC	CASSVVSSSGANVLTF
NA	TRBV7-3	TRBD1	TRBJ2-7	TGTGCCAGCAGCCAGAGACAGGGGAAGGTCCACGAGCAGTACTTC	CASSQRQGKVHEQYF
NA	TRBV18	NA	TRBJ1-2	TGTGCCAGCTCACCACCGCCCCGTGGGGGCAACTATGGCTACACCTTC	CASSPPPRGGNYGYTF
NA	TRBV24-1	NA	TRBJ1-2	TGTGCCACCAGAACGTCCGAGGGCTACACCTTC	CATRTSEGYTF
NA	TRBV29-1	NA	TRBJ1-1	TGCAGCGTTGATACGGGATTGAACACTGAAGCTTTCTTT	CSVDTGLNTEAFF
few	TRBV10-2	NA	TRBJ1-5	TGCGCCAGCAGTGAGTCTGGGCAGAGCACCTTTAGCAATCAGCCCCAGCATTTT	CASSESGQSTFSNQPQHF
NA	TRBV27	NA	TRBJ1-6	TGTGCCAGCCGTGAGGGGGACTCACCCCTCCACTTT	CASREGDSPLHF
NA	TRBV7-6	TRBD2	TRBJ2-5	TGTGCCAGCAGCCCCTGGGGTAGCGGGGAGACCCAGTACTTC	CASSPWGSGETQYF
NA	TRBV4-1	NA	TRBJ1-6	TGCGCCAGCAGCCAAGAAGGTCCCGGGGGGTTGGATTCACCCCTCCACTTT	CASSQEGPGGLDSPLHF
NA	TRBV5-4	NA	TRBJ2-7	TGTGCCAGCAGCTCGGAGTGGGGCCACGAGCAGTACTTC	CASSSEWGHEQYF
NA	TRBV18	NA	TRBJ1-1	TGTGCCAGCTCACCGAGTTCCGGCACTGAAGCTTTCTTT	CASSPSSGTEAFF
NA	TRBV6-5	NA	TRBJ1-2	TGTGCCAGCAGCCACGAGGGTATTTCAGGCTACACCTTC	CASSHEGISGYTF
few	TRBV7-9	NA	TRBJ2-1	TGTGCCAGCAGCTCGCGGTCCAGGGGGGGTATATACAATGAGCAGTTCTTC	CASSSRSRGGIYNEQFF
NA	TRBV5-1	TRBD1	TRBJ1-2	TGCGCCAGCAGCTTAGCAGGGGGCTTAGCGGCTGGCTACACCTTC	CASSLAGGLAAGYTF
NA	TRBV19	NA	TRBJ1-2	TGTGCCAGTAGTATATTTATAGGAACGGCACCTACTAATGGCTACACCTTC	CASSIFIGTAPTNGYTF
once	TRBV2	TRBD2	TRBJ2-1	TGTGCCAGCACCCCCGGGGGCGGGGGGAGGCTTGGGGAGAGCTACAATGAGCAGTTCTTC	CASTPGGGGRLGESYNEQFF
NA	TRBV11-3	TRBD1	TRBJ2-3	TGTGCCAGCAGCTCCTCCGGGACAGGTACAGATACGCAGTATTTT	CASSSSGTGTDTQYF
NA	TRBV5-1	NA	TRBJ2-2	TGCGCCAGCAGCTTGGCGGTTACCGGGGAGCTGTTTTTT	CASSLAVTGELFF
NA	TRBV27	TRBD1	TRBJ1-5	TGTGCCAGCAGGGCCCTTTTGAGGGGGCGGCGGCAGCCCCAGCATTTT	CASRALLRGRRQPQHF
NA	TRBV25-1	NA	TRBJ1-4	TGTGCCAGCAGTGAATATAAGGGGACTAATGAAAAACTGTTTTTT	CASSEYKGTNEKLFF
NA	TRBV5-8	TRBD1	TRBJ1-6	TGTGCCAGCAGCGACCGGGACAGCTCCTATAATTCACCCCTCCACTTT	CASSDRDSSYNSPLHF
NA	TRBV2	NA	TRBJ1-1	TGTGCCAGCAAAGAGATGAGGGAGAACACTGAAGCTTTCTTT	CASKEMRENTEAFF
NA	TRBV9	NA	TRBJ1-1	TGTGCCAGCAGCGTCGGGTTAATGAACACTGAAGCTTTCTTT	CASSVGLMNTEAFF
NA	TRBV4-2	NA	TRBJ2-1	TGTGCCAGCAGCCTACCGCTAGGGGCCTCCTACAATGAGCAGTTCTTC	CASSLPLGASYNEQFF
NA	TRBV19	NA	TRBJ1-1	TGTGCCAGTAGTATCACCAGAGGAGGGACTGAAGCTTTCTTT	CASSITRGGTEAFF
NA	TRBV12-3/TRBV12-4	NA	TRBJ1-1	TGTGCCAGCCGTCCCCAGGGGAACACTGAAGCTTTCTTT	CASRPQGNTEAFF
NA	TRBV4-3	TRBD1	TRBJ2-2	TGCGCCAGCAGCCCAGTAATGGGACAGACGAACACCGGGGAGCTGTTTTTT	CASSPVMGQTNTGELFF
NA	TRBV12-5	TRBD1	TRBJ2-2	TGTGCTAGTGGCCAGACAGGGTCGAACACCGGGGAGCTGTTTTTT	CASGQTGSNTGELFF
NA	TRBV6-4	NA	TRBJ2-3	TGTGCCAGCGGACCGTCAGACCAAGATACGCAGTATTTT	CASGPSDQDTQYF
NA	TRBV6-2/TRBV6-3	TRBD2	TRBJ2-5	TGTGCCAGCAGTTACGTTGCGGGAGGGTGGCAAGAGACCCAGTACTTC	CASSYVAGGWQETQYF
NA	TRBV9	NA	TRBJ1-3	TGTGCCAGCAGCGTTGCGACGGGAACCTCTGGAAACACCATATATTTT	CASSVATGTSGNTIYF
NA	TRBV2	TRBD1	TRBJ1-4	TGTGCCAGCAGTGGTGAGCAGGGGGCGAATGAAAAACTGTTTTTT	CASSGEQGANEKLFF
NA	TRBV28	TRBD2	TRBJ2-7	TGTGCCAGCACAGCGGGGCGCCCCTACGAGCAGTACTTC	CASTAGRPYEQYF
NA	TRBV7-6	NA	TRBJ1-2	TGTGCCAGCAGCCTAGCAGGGGAAGGCTACACCTTC	CASSLAGEGYTF
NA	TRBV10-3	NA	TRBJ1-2	TGTGCCATCAGTGTGGGTAGGGTAGATGGCTACACCTTC	CAISVGRVDGYTF
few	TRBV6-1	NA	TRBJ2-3	TGTGCCAGCAGTGAAGGACTAGACACAGATACGCAGTATTTT	CASSEGLDTDTQYF